These 8 T cell receptor beta chains were sequenced from one sample in a study of cytomegalovirus exposure and HLA in healthy donors. PCR primers comprised 60 Vbeta and 13 Jbeta primers. Generated by immunoSEQ multiplex PCR, the TCRdb table keeps only in-frame clones and is missing some. In the table there are about 140,000 clones, about three quarters of which are singletons. The specimen sequenced was PBMCs. The source of these receptors is a human donor in good health.

This chain joins TRBV19 and TRBJ1-5, with D tentatively TRBD1 (6 bases). Germline V gene sequence: CDR1 LNHDA, CDR2 SQIVND (reference sequence). Trimming left V 7 bases short and J 5 bases short, with 18 bases between. The length of the CDR3 is 15 residues. The CDR3 DNA follows: TGTGCCAGTACCTCAAGACAGGCAGACGATCAGCCCCAGCATTTT. Protein product: CASTSRQADDQPQHF.

The chain joins TRBV19 to TRBJ1-2, with D possibly being TRBD1 (6 bases). The CDR3 length is 13 residues. Germline CDR1 and CDR2: LNHDA and SQIVND (reference sequence). Trimming shortened V by 6 bases and J by 5 bases, and 13 bases separated the two germline ends. The chain's CDR3 is CASSVQGGYGYTF. CDR3 bases: TGTGCCAGTAGCGTACAGGGCGGGTATGGCTACACCTTC.

The chain has TRBV5-1 and TRBJ2-1; 7 bases are shared with TRBD1. The CDR3 is 12 residues long. The germline V gene has CDR1 SGHRS and CDR2 YFSETQ. With 4 bases clipped from V and 15 bases from J, the junction kept 10 bases outside the gene matches. CDR3 residues: CASSHPGGLVFF. CDR3 nucleotide sequence: TGCGCCAGCAGCCATCCAGGGGGTCTAGTGTTCTTC.

There are a few counts of this clone. The rearrangement links TRBV6-5 to TRBJ2-3, with D uncertain. CDR3 length: 15 amino acids. Germline V gene lookup returns CDR1 MNHEY and CDR2 SVGAGI. Trimming removed 4 bases from V and 6 bases from J, with 17 bases in between. CDR3 in amino acids: CASSLTGGIEDTQYF. The CDR3 coding sequence is TGTGCCAGCAGTTTGACTGGCGGCATTGAGGATACGCAGTATTTT.

The chain joins TRBV4-1 to TRBJ2-7, with 11 positions matching TRBD2. The V gene end was trimmed by 3 bases and the J gene end by 0 bases; junction bases not matched to a gene: 4. This CDR3 is 16 amino acids long. CDR1 and CDR2 from the germline V gene are MGHRA and YSYEKL. CDR3: CASSQTLAGGSYEQYF. CDR3 bases: TGCGCCAGCAGCCAGACTCTAGCGGGAGGCTCCTACGAGCAGTACTTC.

CDR3 region: CASSLPGLAGGDTQYF. DNA of the CDR3: TGCGCCAGCAGCCTCCCCGGACTAGCGGGGGGAGATACGCAGTATTTT. J is TRBJ2-3 and V is TRBV5-1; the match to TRBD2 covers 14 bases. In germline, CDR1 is SGHRS, CDR2 YFSETQ. The CDR3 totals 16 residues. After removal of 4 bases from V and 5 bases from J, the junction contained 6 bases not matched to a gene.

With regard to this clone: A junction end diverges from the germline sequence, so it may reflect a read error. This chain uses TRBV7-9 with TRBJ2-3, with TRBD2 matching 14 bases. Germline loops: CDR1 SEHNR, CDR2 FQNEAQ (reference sequence). The CDR3 length is 18 residues. The CDR3 loop is CSSSSLTGTSGGPLTQYF. CDR3 sequence (DNA): TGTTCCAGCAGCTCACTGACGGGGACTAGCGGGGGCCCCCTTACGCAGTATTTT. The whole variable domain, filled in from reference TRBV7-9 and TRBJ2-3, reads DTGVSQNPRHKITKRGQNVTFRCDPISEHNRLYWYRQTLGQGPEFLTYFQNEAQLEKSRLLSDRFSAERPKGSFSTLEIQRTEQGDSAMYLCSSSSLTGTSGGPLTQYFGPGTRLTVL.

Here the CDR3 DNA reads TGCGCCAGCAGCTTGGCCCTGCGGCGCGAGGCTTTCTTT. Its protein is CASSLALRREAFF. The rearrangement uses TRBV5-1 and TRBJ1-1; D ambiguous. V shed 0 bases and J shed 11 bases, with 14 bases lying between them. The germline V gene has CDR1 SGHRS and CDR2 YFSETQ. The CDR3 spans 13 residues.